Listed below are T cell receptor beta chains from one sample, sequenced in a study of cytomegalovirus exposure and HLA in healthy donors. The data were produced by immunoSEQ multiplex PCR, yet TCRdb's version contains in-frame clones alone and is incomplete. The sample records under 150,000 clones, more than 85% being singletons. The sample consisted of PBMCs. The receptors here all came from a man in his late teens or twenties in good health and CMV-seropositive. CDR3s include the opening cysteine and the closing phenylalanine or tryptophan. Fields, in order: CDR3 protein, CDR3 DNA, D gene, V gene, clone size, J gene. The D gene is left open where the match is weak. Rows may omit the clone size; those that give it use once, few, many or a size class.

cdr3_aa: CASSPQGTGYNYGYTF; cdr3_nt: TGTGCCAGCAGCCCCCAGGGGACAGGGTACAACTATGGCTACACCTTC; d_call: TRBD1; v_call: TRBV9; clone_size: .; j_call: TRBJ1-2
cdr3_aa: CASSLGGQGNTGELFF; cdr3_nt: TGTGCCAGCAGCTTAGGAGGACAGGGGAACACCGGGGAGCTGTTTTTT; d_call: TRBD1; v_call: TRBV7-6; clone_size: .; j_call: TRBJ2-2
cdr3_aa: CASSITSGGTYEQYF; cdr3_nt: TGTGCCAGTAGTATAACTAGCGGGGGGACCTACGAGCAGTACTTC; d_call: TRBD2; v_call: TRBV19; clone_size: once; j_call: TRBJ2-7
cdr3_aa: CASSPGEMKVPYEQYF; cdr3_nt: TGTGCCAGTAGCCCAGGGGAAATGAAGGTCCCCTACGAGCAGTACTTC; d_call: .; v_call: TRBV19; clone_size: .; j_call: TRBJ2-7
cdr3_aa: CASSVTLGPGAIETQYF; cdr3_nt: TGTGCCAGCAGCGTGACCCTCGGGCCAGGGGCAATTGAGACCCAGTACTTC; d_call: .; v_call: TRBV9; clone_size: .; j_call: TRBJ2-5
cdr3_aa: CASSTRGQESTF; cdr3_nt: TGTGCCAGTAGTACCCGGGGACAGGAGTCGACCTTC; d_call: TRBD1; v_call: TRBV19; clone_size: .; j_call: TRBJ1-2
cdr3_aa: CASSLDWSTSQLF; cdr3_nt: TGTGCCAGCAGCTTAGATTGGAGCACCTCCCAGCTCTTC; d_call: .; v_call: TRBV11-3; clone_size: .; j_call: TRBJ2-1
cdr3_aa: CATSTARENEQFF; cdr3_nt: TGTGCCACCAGCACTGCTCGGGAGAATGAGCAGTTCTTC; d_call: .; v_call: TRBV15; clone_size: .; j_call: TRBJ2-1
cdr3_aa: CASSTRTDMNTEAFF; cdr3_nt: TGTGCCAGCAGTACGCGAACAGATATGAACACTGAAGCTTTCTTT; d_call: .; v_call: TRBV6-6; clone_size: once; j_call: TRBJ1-1
cdr3_aa: CASSLQLAGGRNEQFF; cdr3_nt: TGTGCCAGCAGTTTACAATTAGCGGGAGGTCGGAATGAGCAGTTCTTC; d_call: TRBD2; v_call: TRBV28; clone_size: .; j_call: TRBJ2-1
cdr3_aa: CASSLKGIVYNEQFF; cdr3_nt: TGTGCCAGCAGCCTTAAGGGGATCGTGTACAATGAGCAGTTCTTC; d_call: .; v_call: TRBV2; clone_size: .; j_call: TRBJ2-1
cdr3_aa: CATTGTNYGYTF; cdr3_nt: TGTGCCACCACCGGGACAAACTATGGCTACACCTTC; d_call: .; v_call: TRBV6-5; clone_size: .; j_call: TRBJ1-2
cdr3_aa: CASSLYEQYF; cdr3_nt: TGTGCCAGCAGCCTTTACGAGCAGTACTTC; d_call: .; v_call: TRBV2; clone_size: .; j_call: TRBJ2-7
cdr3_aa: CATSRAEGLSSYEQYF; cdr3_nt: TGTGCCACCAGCAGAGCGGAGGGACTAAGCTCCTACGAGCAGTACTTC; d_call: TRBD2; v_call: TRBV15; clone_size: .; j_call: TRBJ2-7
cdr3_aa: CASSLNRGRNTNEKLFF; cdr3_nt: TGTGCCAGCTCACTAAACAGGGGGCGGAATACTAATGAAAAACTGTTTTTT; d_call: TRBD1; v_call: TRBV18; clone_size: .; j_call: TRBJ1-4
cdr3_aa: CSVERLLKQKNTEAFF; cdr3_nt: TGCAGCGTTGAACGTCTTCTCAAACAGAAGAACACTGAAGCTTTCTTT; d_call: .; v_call: TRBV29-1; clone_size: .; j_call: TRBJ1-1
cdr3_aa: CASRSAGTGGYGYTF; cdr3_nt: TGCGCCAGCAGATCCGCCGGGACAGGGGGCTATGGCTACACCTTC; d_call: TRBD1; v_call: TRBV5-1; clone_size: .; j_call: TRBJ1-2
cdr3_aa: CASSSFIPPQGGETYEQYF; cdr3_nt: TGTGCCAGCAGCTCTTTCATCCCCCCCCAGGGGGGCGAAACCTACGAGCAGTACTTC; d_call: .; v_call: TRBV7-7; clone_size: .; j_call: TRBJ2-7
cdr3_aa: CASSWLAGYNEQFF; cdr3_nt: TGTGCCAGCAGTTGGCTAGCGGGCTACAATGAGCAGTTCTTC; d_call: TRBD2; v_call: TRBV2; clone_size: .; j_call: TRBJ2-1
cdr3_aa: CAWSVRDQETQYF; cdr3_nt: TGTGCCTGGAGTGTGAGGGACCAAGAGACCCAGTACTTC; d_call: .; v_call: TRBV30; clone_size: .; j_call: TRBJ2-5
cdr3_aa: CASSFQGESDTQYF; cdr3_nt: TGCGCCAGCAGCTTCCAGGGGGAAAGTGATACGCAGTATTTT; d_call: TRBD1; v_call: TRBV5-1; clone_size: .; j_call: TRBJ2-3
cdr3_aa: CASSLFNAGVYGYTF; cdr3_nt: TGTGCCAGCAGTTTATTTAACGCCGGGGTCTATGGCTACACCTTC; d_call: .; v_call: TRBV27; clone_size: .; j_call: TRBJ1-2
cdr3_aa: CASSPAGGFLSEQFF; cdr3_nt: TGTGCCAGCAGTCCCGCGGGAGGTTTTCTTTCCGAGCAGTTCTTC; d_call: TRBD2; v_call: TRBV2; clone_size: .; j_call: TRBJ2-1
cdr3_aa: CASSPGLAGADTQYF; cdr3_nt: TGCGCCAGCAGCCCAGGACTAGCGGGCGCAGATACGCAGTATTTT; d_call: TRBD2; v_call: TRBV4-1; clone_size: .; j_call: TRBJ2-3
cdr3_aa: CASTRRRVKNTGELFF; cdr3_nt: TGTGCCAGCACCCGGAGGCGGGTCAAGAACACCGGGGAGCTGTTTTTT; d_call: .; v_call: TRBV14; clone_size: .; j_call: TRBJ2-2
cdr3_aa: CASSEDIRETQYF; cdr3_nt: TGTGCCAGCAGTGAGGACATTAGGGAGACCCAGTACTTC; d_call: .; v_call: TRBV2; clone_size: .; j_call: TRBJ2-5
cdr3_aa: CASSFGQGNTEAFF; cdr3_nt: TGTGCCAGCAGCTTCGGCCAGGGGAACACTGAAGCTTTCTTT; d_call: .; v_call: TRBV7-2; clone_size: once; j_call: TRBJ1-1
cdr3_aa: CASSGLAHQETQYF; cdr3_nt: TGTGCCAGCAGCGGACTAGCCCACCAAGAGACCCAGTACTTC; d_call: TRBD2; v_call: TRBV6-5; clone_size: .; j_call: TRBJ2-5
cdr3_aa: CASSPGRNEKLFF; cdr3_nt: TGTGCCAGCAGCCCAGGCAGAAATGAAAAACTGTTTTTT; d_call: .; v_call: TRBV7-6; clone_size: .; j_call: TRBJ1-4
cdr3_aa: CASSLQDRSYNEQFF; cdr3_nt: TGTGCCAGCAGTTTGCAGGACAGGTCCTACAATGAGCAGTTCTTC; d_call: TRBD1; v_call: TRBV27; clone_size: .; j_call: TRBJ2-1
cdr3_aa: CASSLATWDTQYF; cdr3_nt: TGCGCCAGCAGCTTGGCCACATGGGATACGCAGTATTTT; d_call: .; v_call: TRBV5-1; clone_size: once; j_call: TRBJ2-3
cdr3_aa: CASSPAYEQYF; cdr3_nt: TGTGCCAGCAGCCCGGCCTACGAGCAGTACTTC; d_call: .; v_call: TRBV5-8; clone_size: .; j_call: TRBJ2-7
cdr3_aa: CASSARTSRAGELFF; cdr3_nt: TGTGCCAGCAGCGCCCGGACTAGTAGGGCCGGGGAGCTGTTTTTT; d_call: TRBD2; v_call: TRBV9; clone_size: .; j_call: TRBJ2-2
cdr3_aa: CASSSGGTGNTIYF; cdr3_nt: TGCGCCAGCAGCTCTGGCGGGACTGGAAACACCATATATTTT; d_call: .; v_call: TRBV5-1; clone_size: .; j_call: TRBJ1-3
cdr3_aa: CASSFTGAADQPQHF; cdr3_nt: TGTGCCAGCAGCTTTACAGGGGCCGCGGATCAGCCCCAGCATTTT; d_call: TRBD1; v_call: TRBV7-9; clone_size: .; j_call: TRBJ1-5
cdr3_aa: CASSSSGAGLAYEQFF; cdr3_nt: TGTGCCAGCAGCTCTAGCGGGGCGGGACTAGCATATGAGCAGTTCTTC; d_call: TRBD2; v_call: TRBV11-2; clone_size: .; j_call: TRBJ2-1
cdr3_aa: CASTPDRGFDYGYTF; cdr3_nt: TGTGCCAGCACCCCGGACAGGGGGTTTGACTATGGCTACACCTTC; d_call: TRBD1; v_call: TRBV6-1; clone_size: .; j_call: TRBJ1-2
cdr3_aa: CASSSTAYNEQFF; cdr3_nt: TGTGCCAGCAGTTCGACTGCATACAATGAGCAGTTCTTC; d_call: .; v_call: TRBV27; clone_size: .; j_call: TRBJ2-1
cdr3_aa: CASRKTGSYGYTF; cdr3_nt: TGTGCCAGCAGGAAGACAGGATCCTATGGCTACACCTTC; d_call: .; v_call: TRBV27; clone_size: .; j_call: TRBJ1-2
cdr3_aa: CATSQDWGNQPQHF; cdr3_nt: TGTGCCACCAGCCAGGATTGGGGCAATCAGCCCCAGCATTTT; d_call: .; v_call: TRBV15; clone_size: .; j_call: TRBJ1-5
cdr3_aa: CASSLEIAPRAQYF; cdr3_nt: TGTGCCAGCAGCTTAGAGATAGCGCCAAGGGCCCAGTACTTC; d_call: .; v_call: TRBV7-8; clone_size: .; j_call: TRBJ2-5
cdr3_aa: CASNQGAGQPQHF; cdr3_nt: TGTGCCAGCAATCAGGGGGCAGGTCAGCCCCAGCATTTT; d_call: TRBD1; v_call: TRBV25-1; clone_size: many; j_call: TRBJ1-5
cdr3_aa: CSGGQGGEQYF; cdr3_nt: TGCAGCGGCGGACAGGGCGGCGAGCAGTACTTC; d_call: TRBD1; v_call: TRBV29-1; clone_size: .; j_call: TRBJ2-7
cdr3_aa: CASSPRLNTDTQYF; cdr3_nt: TGTGCCAGCTCACCGAGACTCAACACAGATACGCAGTATTTT; d_call: .; v_call: TRBV18; clone_size: .; j_call: TRBJ2-3
cdr3_aa: CASSLTRTGPRGDTQYF; cdr3_nt: TGTGCCAGCAGCTTAACACGGACAGGCCCCAGGGGAGATACGCAGTATTTT; d_call: TRBD1; v_call: TRBV7-9; clone_size: .; j_call: TRBJ2-3
cdr3_aa: CASSLLGTFYEQYF; cdr3_nt: TGTGCCAGCAGCCTCCTCGGGACTTTCTACGAGCAGTACTTC; d_call: .; v_call: TRBV6-5; clone_size: once; j_call: TRBJ2-7
cdr3_aa: CASSTGVGNEQFF; cdr3_nt: TGTGCTAGCAGCACAGGGGTAGGCAATGAGCAGTTCTTC; d_call: TRBD1; v_call: TRBV7-7; clone_size: .; j_call: TRBJ2-1
cdr3_aa: CASSPKTGQSTEAFF; cdr3_nt: TGTGCCAGCTCACCCAAGACAGGGCAGAGCACTGAAGCTTTCTTT; d_call: TRBD1; v_call: TRBV18; clone_size: .; j_call: TRBJ1-1
cdr3_aa: CASSTTGGNEQFF; cdr3_nt: TGTGCCAGCAGCACGACAGGGGGCAATGAGCAGTTCTTC; d_call: TRBD1; v_call: TRBV7-7; clone_size: .; j_call: TRBJ2-1